The 22 T cell receptor beta chains below come from one sample, sequenced in a study of identifying expanded T cells in peripheral blood (dated by TCRdb to between 2018 and 2020). Library creation used the immunoSEQ multiplex PCR assay. The table comes from immuneACCESS by way of TCRdb, which keeps in-frame sequences with V and J called. Part of the clones is missing from these tables; in studies checked, under half for an unresolved V gene and the rest for unknown reasons. In this sample the table shows fewer than 130,000 clones, about 89% of which occur a single time. 15% to 20% of the sample rests with the top ten. The sequencing sample was made of blood. These receptors all come from a person aged 18-70 years in good health.

The chain uses TRBV6-6 and TRBJ1-2, with 7 bases aligning to TRBD1. The V gene end was trimmed by 9 bases and the J gene end by 5 bases; junction bases not matched to a gene: 9. This CDR3 has 13 residues. Germline assignment: CDR1 MNHNY and CDR2 SVGAGI (reference sequence). The CDR3, as DNA: TGTGCCAGTACAGGGGACCGTCAATATGGCTACACCTTC. Its translation: CASTGDRQYGYTF.

The chain combines TRBV6-5 with TRBJ2-5; tentative D call: TRBD2 (6 bases). Germline V lookup: CDR1 MNHEY, CDR2 SVGAGI. V was pared by 2 bases and J by 4 bases, with 14 bases between. This CDR3 has 15 amino acids. In DNA, the CDR3 is TGTGCCAGCAGTTACGGGGCGGGGTGGGGAGAGACCCAGTACTTC. Translated, it gives CASSYGAGWGETQYF.

The chain joins TRBV2 to TRBJ1-1, with a possible D match to TRBD1 (5 bases). Looked up from germline, CDR1 is SNHLY and CDR2 is FYNNEI. The CDR3 has 12 residues. V lost 3 bases and J lost 8, with 10 bases in between. CDR3 sequence (DNA): TGTGCCAGCAGTGATCAGGGAATCGAAGCTTTCTTT. Its translation is CASSDQGIEAFF.

The CDR3 reads CASSLVGETYEQYF. DNA of the CDR3: TGTGCCAGCAGCTTAGTCGGGGAGACCTACGAGCAGTACTTC. The J gene is TRBJ2-7, the V gene TRBV7-9, with a tentative D call TRBD2 (5 bases). Germline CDR1 reads SEHNR; CDR2 reads FQNEAQ (reference sequence). This CDR3 has 14 residues. V lost 1 base to trimming and J lost 2 bases, with 9 bases between them.

This chain uses TRBV7-2 with TRBJ2-1, with D possibly called TRBD1 or TRBD2 (6 bases each). The ends were cut back, 2 bases at V and 8 bases at J, with 13 bases in the middle. Looked up from germline, CDR1 is SGHTA and CDR2 is FQGNSA. This CDR3 has 14 residues. CDR3 in DNA: TGTGCCAGCAGCTTATGGGACACGGGGGATGAGCAGTTCTTC. Translating gives CASSLWDTGDEQFF.

The V and J genes are TRBV15 and TRBJ2-3, with D unresolved. V lost 5 bases, J lost 6 bases, and 9 bases lay in between. The CDR3 is 12 amino acids. Germline V lookup: CDR1 LNHNV, CDR2 YYDKDF (reference sequence). The CDR3 loop reads CATSPHLDTQYF. The CDR3 DNA follows: TGTGCCACCAGCCCGCATTTGGATACGCAGTATTTT.

The J gene is TRBJ1-1, the V gene TRBV14; 8 nucleotides line up with TRBD1. The CDR3 is 20 amino acids. Germline V gene lookup returns CDR1 SGHDN and CDR2 FVKESK. The ends lost 0 bases at V and 5 bases at J; junction bases unmatched: 20. CDR3 DNA sequence: TGTGCCAGCAGCCAAGATGCCGGGACCGTACAGGGGGACGTAGAAACTGAAGCTTTCTTT. Encoded protein: CASSQDAGTVQGDVETEAFF.

The chain carries TRBV18 and TRBJ2-2; weak D call: TRBD1 (7 bases). Trimming stripped 0 bases from V and 1 base from J, with 12 bases between. CDR3 length: 17 residues. The germline CDR1 and CDR2 sequences are KGHSH and LQKENI. Here the CDR3 reads CASSPPEGAGNTGELFF. CDR3 coding DNA: TGTGCCAGCTCACCACCGGAGGGGGCAGGGAACACCGGGGAGCTGTTTTTT. Full variable domain (remainder filled in from reference TRBV18 and TRBJ2-2): NAGVMQNPRHLVRRRGQEARLRCSPMKGHSHVYWYRQLPEEGLKFMVYLQKENIIDESGMPKERFSAEFPKEGPSILRIQQVVRGDSAAYFCASSPPEGAGNTGELFFGEGSRLTVL.

This rearrangement joins TRBV15 to TRBJ1-6; TRBD1 might be the D (6 bases). CDR1 LNHNV and CDR2 YYDKDF come from the germline V gene (reference sequence). V lost 3 bases and J 8 bases, leaving 11 bases between the germline ends. The CDR3 sequence is 14 residues long. The CDR3 sequence: CATSSPGAYSPLHF. As DNA, the CDR3 is TGTGCCACCAGCAGTCCAGGGGCCTATTCACCCCTCCACTTT.

J is TRBJ2-2 and V is TRBV6-1; 9 bases are shared with TRBD1. Germline CDR1 is MNHNS and CDR2 is SASEGT. The CDR3 contains 20 residues. The V gene end was trimmed by 2 bases and the J gene end by 3 bases; junction bases not matched to a gene: 16. In DNA, the CDR3 is TGTGCCAGCAGTGAATATGGGCCCGGCGCTACAGGGGGCCACACCGGGGAGCTGTTTTTT. Residues: CASSEYGPGATGGHTGELFF.

The genes are TRBV12-5 and TRBJ2-5; TRBD2 agrees at 10 bases. The V and J ends lost 5 bases and 0 bases, in that order; junction bases with no gene match: 6. The CDR3 is 16 residues long. In germline, CDR1 is LGHNT, CDR2 FRNRAP. The CDR3 here is CASGGVSGGYQETQYF. CDR3 in DNA: TGTGCTAGTGGTGGGGTTAGCGGGGGGTACCAAGAGACCCAGTACTTC.

The chain links TRBV10-3 to TRBJ2-3, with TRBD2 matching over 14 bases. V shed 6 bases and J 5 bases; nucleotides not matched to a gene: 7. The CDR3 contains 16 residues. Germline V gene data show CDR1 as ENHRY and CDR2 as SYGVKD. The DNA for the CDR3 is TGTGCCATCAGCACCGGGACTAGCGGGGGCGGAGATACGCAGTATTTT. Translated: CAISTGTSGGGDTQYF.

The chain recombines TRBV7-2 with TRBJ1-3; TRBD1 matches at 8 bases. CDR1 is SGHTA and CDR2 is FQGNSA in the germline V gene. V lost 5 bases to trimming and J lost 7 bases; unmatched junction nucleotides: 10. The CDR3 totals 15 residues. CDR3 bases: TGTGCCAGCAGCCCTCGACAGGGGAGTCGGAACACCATATATTTT. This encodes CASSPRQGSRNTIYF.

The V gene is TRBV18, the J gene TRBJ1-5; D gene unclear. CDR1 KGHSH and CDR2 LQKENI come from the germline V gene. This CDR3 contains 14 residues. V lost 0 bases and J lost 5, with 8 bases in between. The CDR3 bases are TGTGCCAGCTCACCACCCACACGCGATCAGCCCCAGCATTTT. It specifies CASSPPTRDQPQHF.

The V and J genes are TRBV21-1 and TRBJ2-2; the table names TRBD2, a call not compared with the DNA. TRBV21-1 is a pseudogene locus. The CDR3 has 17 amino acids. The CDR3 DNA follows: TGTGCCAGCAGCAAAGTGGCAAGCGGGGGGGCCGGCGGGGAGCTGTTTTTT. Its protein product is CASSKVASGGAGGELFF.

The chain uses TRBV7-8 and TRBJ2-1, with no clear D. V was trimmed by 1 base and J by 12 bases, leaving 10 bases between them. Germline lookup yields CDR1 SGHVS and CDR2 FQNEAQ. The CDR3 runs 12 residues. CDR3 in DNA: TGTGCCAGCAGCTTAGTGGGTACCCGGCAGTTCTTC. This codes for CASSLVGTRQFF.

The J gene is TRBJ2-3, the V gene TRBV10-3; D might be TRBD1 or TRBD2, each matching 5 bases. CDR3 length equals 16 residues. Germline V lookup: CDR1 ENHRY, CDR2 SYGVKD. V was trimmed by 2 bases and J by 1 base, leaving 13 bases between them. This CDR3 is CAISEGGGVGTDTQYF. CDR3 in DNA: TGTGCCATCAGTGAGGGGGGTGGTGTAGGCACAGATACGCAGTATTTT.

The V gene is TRBV11-2, the J gene TRBJ2-7; 11 bases map to TRBD1. The germline gives CDR1 SGHAT, CDR2 FQNNGV. The CDR3 spans 15 residues. J was trimmed by 3 bases and V by 3 bases; bases with no gene match: 4. CDR3 loop: CASSFGTGGFYEQYF. The CDR3 nucleotides read TGTGCCAGCAGCTTCGGGACAGGGGGTTTCTACGAGCAGTACTTC.

This chain uses TRBV6-6 with TRBJ1-2; 10 nucleotides align to TRBD1. V lost 6 bases and J lost 8; bases outside the gene matches: 9. The CDR3 runs to 14 residues. Germline V gene data show CDR1 as MNHNY and CDR2 as SVGAGI (reference sequence). The CDR3 here is CASRDPGTGEGYTF. As DNA, the CDR3 is TGTGCCAGCAGAGATCCCGGGACAGGGGAAGGCTACACCTTC.

The CDR3 DNA is TGTGCCAGCAGCTTACTTTCAGGGCCCCAAGAGACCCAGTACTTC. Translated, it gives CASSLLSGPQETQYF. The chain links TRBV7-9 to TRBJ2-5; D perhaps matches TRBD1 (5 bases). The ends were cut back, 2 bases at V and 1 base at J, with 11 bases in the middle. Germline CDR1 reads SEHNR; CDR2 reads FQNEAQ (reference sequence). This CDR3 spans 15 amino acids.

The gene calls are TRBV5-8 and TRBJ1-6; 10 bases fit TRBD1. Looked up from germline, CDR1 is SGHTS and CDR2 is YDEGEE. V lost 4 bases and J lost 11; bases outside the gene matches: 18. The CDR3 runs 18 residues. The DNA for the CDR3 is TGTGCCAGCAGCCCCCAAGGCCCGGGACAGGGGATGGGCACACCCCTCCACTTT. It specifies CASSPQGPGQGMGTPLHF.

Only one count was recorded for this clone. This rearrangement joins TRBV6-1 to TRBJ1-3, with unresolved D. CDR3 length: 15 residues. The V end lost 1 base, the J end lost 0 bases, and 7 bases lay between the germline ends. Germline-derived CDR1 and CDR2 are MNHNS and SASEGT. CDR3 in DNA: TGTGCCAGCAGTGAAGTTGAGGTCTCTGGAAACACCATATATTTT. It codes for CASSEVEVSGNTIYF.